The 26 T cell receptor beta chains in this list originate from one sample, sequenced in a study of CD8+CD57+ T cells in acquired aplastic anemia. It was genomic DNA that served as the template for profiling TCR beta VDJ and CDR3. Using its own MiXCR run on the reads, TCRdb lists one record per CDR3 protein. There are 180,000 or so distinct CDR3 sequences in the sample; approximately 45% occur only once, and approximately 2.9% lies in the top ten. Sequenced input: sorted CD4+, CD8+, or CD8+CD57+ T cells (not recorded which) from PBMCs. The source of these receptors is a human donor in good health.

This chain's CDR3 is CASRLNNSPLHF. CDR3 DNA sequence: TGTGCCAGCCGACTGAATAATTCACCCCTCCACTTT. The V and J genes are TRBV5-5 and TRBJ1-6; D uncertain. The CDR3 covers 12 residues. V gave up 7 bases and J gave up 5 bases, with 7 bases separating them. CDR1 is SGHKS and CDR2 is YYEKEE in the germline V gene (reference sequence).

The rearrangement joins TRBV20-1 to TRBJ1-5, with 9 bases fitting TRBD1. Trimming cost V 5 bases and J 2 bases; bases outside gene matches: 4. In germline, CDR1 is DFQATT, CDR2 SNEGSKA (reference sequence). The CDR3 is 14 residues long. The CDR3 coding sequence is TGCAGTGCTTTGGGACAGGGAGGCAATCAGCCCCAGCATTTT. It translates to CSALGQGGNQPQHF.

This clonotype was counted many times. V is TRBV7-9 and J is TRBJ2-7; D possibly corresponds to TRBD1 (6 bases). The CDR3 sequence is 12 residues long. Trimming took off 7 bases at V and 2 bases at J, with 9 bases between the two ends. The V gene's germline CDR1 is SEHNR and CDR2 FQNEAQ (reference sequence). The CDR3 reads CASTNRAYEQYF. The CDR3 DNA reads TGTGCCAGCACAAACAGGGCCTACGAGCAGTACTTC.

V is TRBV24-1 and J is TRBJ1-1; 8 positions agree with TRBD1. CDR1 KGHDR and CDR2 SFDVKD come from the germline V gene. After removal of 4 bases from V and 4 bases from J, the junction contained 7 bases not matched to a gene. This CDR3 has 15 amino acids. CDR3 nucleotides: TGTGCCACCAGTGACAATCAGGGGGCTGGCACTGAAGCTTTCTTT. Its protein is CATSDNQGAGTEAFF.

This clonotype has at least ten counts. This chain uses TRBV2 with TRBJ2-7; D not certain. There are 11 residues in the CDR3. Germline CDR1 reads SNHLY; CDR2 reads FYNNEI. V was shortened by 7 bases and J by 4 bases, with 8 bases between the two germline ends. This CDR3 reads CASKENYEQYF. The CDR3 coding sequence is TGTGCCAGCAAGGAGAATTACGAGCAGTACTTC.

This chain joins TRBV7-8 and TRBJ2-1; a weak D match, TRBD2 (6 bases). The CDR3 is made up of 16 amino acids. Trimming took off 2 bases at V and 2 bases at J, with 13 bases between the two ends. Germline CDR1 and CDR2: SGHVS and FQNEAQ. CDR3 bases: TGTGCCAGCAGCTTATTTAGGACTAACCCCTACAATGAGCAGTTCTTC. It encodes CASSLFRTNPYNEQFF. Full variable domain (remainder filled in from reference TRBV7-8 and TRBJ2-1): GAGVSQSPRYKVAKRGQDVALRCDPISGHVSLFWYQQALGQGPEFLTYFQNEAQLDKSGLPSDRFFAERPEGSVSTLKIQRTQQEDSAVYLCASSLFRTNPYNEQFFGPGTRLTVL.

For the CDR3, the DNA is TGCAGCGCCCTGGGAGAAGCTAGCAATCAGCCCCAGCATTTT. Amino acid sequence: CSALGEASNQPQHF. This chain uses TRBV29-1 with TRBJ1-5; no clear D gene. The CDR3 is made up of 14 amino acids. Germline V gene lookup returns CDR1 SQVTM and CDR2 ANQGSEA. With 7 bases removed from V and 0 bases from J, the gap between germline ends came to 13 bases.

This clonotype has a count of ten or more. The genes are TRBV24-1 and TRBJ1-1; no firm D call. Germline V gene lookup returns CDR1 KGHDR and CDR2 SFDVKD. V lost 9 bases and J 1 base, leaving 17 bases between the germline ends. The CDR3 loop spans 15 amino acids. CDR3 coding DNA: TGTGCCACCGTGGCCGAGCCACCTACGAACACTGAAGCTTTCTTT. It yields the protein CATVAEPPTNTEAFF.

Many counts were recorded for this clonotype. This chain links TRBV6-1 with TRBJ1-5; a possible D gene is TRBD1 (5 bases). The CDR3 runs 15 residues. The germline gives CDR1 MNHNS, CDR2 SASEGT. Trimming removed 2 bases from V and 7 bases from J, with 15 bases in between. CDR3: CASSEHPQGGQPQHF. In nucleotides, the CDR3 is TGTGCCAGCAGTGAACATCCGCAGGGCGGGCAGCCCCAGCATTTT.

This clonotype was seen a single time. The chain employs TRBV25-1 and TRBJ1-4, with D uncertain. Trimming shortened V by 9 bases and J by 3 bases, and 14 bases separated the two germline ends. Germline V gives CDR1 MGHDK, CDR2 SYGVNS. The CDR3 totals 14 residues. CDR3 sequence: CASGDRAANEKLFF. In nucleotides, the CDR3 is TGTGCCAGTGGCGACCGGGCAGCTAATGAAAAACTGTTTTTT.

The V call is TRBV2, the J call TRBJ2-3, with D possibly called TRBD1 or TRBD2 (5 bases each). CDR3 length: 15 amino acids. The V end lost 6 bases, the J end lost 2 bases, and 15 bases lay between the germline ends. Germline V lookup: CDR1 SNHLY, CDR2 FYNNEI. The CDR3 nucleotides read TGTGCCAGCAGCGAGAGCTCGGGACCCACAGATACGCAGTATTTT. It translates to CASSESSGPTDTQYF.

This clonotype occurred many times. V and J are TRBV10-1 and TRBJ2-7; 9 bases align to TRBD2. The CDR3 totals 14 residues. Germline V gene lookup returns CDR1 WNHNN and CDR2 SYGVQD (reference sequence). V shed 5 bases and J 0 bases; nucleotides not matched to a gene: 2. The CDR3 is CASSFSGSSYEQYF. The CDR3 DNA is TGCGCCAGCAGTTTTAGCGGGAGCTCCTACGAGCAGTACTTC.

The CDR3 reads CAIITSWELFF. The DNA of the CDR3 is TGTGCCATCATTACAAGCTGGGAGCTGTTTTTT. The chain carries TRBV10-3 and TRBJ2-2; no clear D gene. Germline V lookup: CDR1 ENHRY, CDR2 SYGVKD. V lost 7 bases to trimming and J lost 9 bases, with 9 bases between them. This CDR3 comprises 11 residues.

J is TRBJ2-7 and V is TRBV19, with unresolved D. There are 14 residues in the CDR3. Germline CDR1 is LNHDA and CDR2 is SQIVND (reference sequence). V lost 2 bases to trimming and J lost 1 base, with 9 bases between them. CDR3 nucleotides: TGTGCCAGTAGTATAAGCGCCAGTTCCTACGAGCAGTACTTC. Translation: CASSISASSYEQYF.

The rearrangement uses TRBV15 and TRBJ2-3; 8 bases map to TRBD1. This CDR3 has 17 residues. The germline V gene has CDR1 LNHNV and CDR2 YYDKDF (reference sequence). The ends lost 0 bases at V and 8 bases at J; junction bases unmatched: 13. The CDR3 DNA follows: TGTGCCACCAGCAGAGATCCCGGACAGGGTGGGCGTGGTACGCAGTATTTT. Its translation is CATSRDPGQGGRGTQYF. Full variable domain (rest looked up from reference TRBV15 and TRBJ2-3): DAMVIQNPRYQVTQFGKPVTLSCSQTLNHNVMYWYQQKSSQAPKLLFHYYDKDFNNEADTPDNFQSRRPNTSFCFLDIRSPGLGDTAMYLCATSRDPGQGGRGTQYFGPGTRLTVL.

Points on this clonotype: At one boundary the junction diverges from the germline segment, which might be a read error. The chain carries TRBV7-7 and TRBJ2-7, with TRBD2 identical over 7 bases. The J call may not be correct, given that the DNA end is closer to TRBJ2-5. The CDR3 is 14 amino acids. Per germline, CDR1 SSHAT and CDR2 FNYEAQ (reference sequence). The CDR3: CASSGAQGGETQYF. CDR3 coding DNA: TGTGCTAGCAGTGGAGCCCAGGGAGGGGAGACCCAGTACTTC.

Note on this clonotype: A read error may account for a junction end that differs from germline. This chain connects TRBV24-1 to TRBJ2-2; 11 bases are a match to TRBD1. The germline V gene encodes CDR1 KGHDR and CDR2 SFDVKD. This CDR3 has 16 residues. CDR3 sequence: CATSDRGQGEAGELFF. CDR3 bases: TGTGCCACCAGTGATCGGGGACAGGGGGAAGCCGGGGAGCTGTTTTTC.

This clonotype was seen repeatedly, ten times or more. Here the CDR3 reads CASSEKGAGNYGYTF. The CDR3 DNA is TGTGCCAGCAGTGAAAAGGGGGCCGGCAACTATGGCTACACCTTC. The V call is TRBV6-1, the J call TRBJ1-2; TRBD1 matches 7 bases. V shed 2 bases, J shed 2 bases, and the junction held 5 bases outside the gene matches. Germline-derived CDR1 and CDR2 are MNHNS and SASEGT. This CDR3 region has 15 residues.

This chain links TRBV19 with TRBJ1-1; D is unresolved. The V end lost 3 bases, the J end lost 1 base, and 9 bases lay between the germline ends. This CDR3 is 14 amino acids long. Germline-derived CDR1 and CDR2 are LNHDA and SQIVND (reference sequence). The CDR3 nucleotides are TGTGCCAGTAGTATCAAATGGAGGAACACTGAAGCTTTCTTT. Translated: CASSIKWRNTEAFF.

This clonotype was detected only once. The rearrangement uses TRBV6-1 and TRBJ2-1; D call uncertain. The CDR3 consists of 12 residues. Germline lookup yields CDR1 MNHNS and CDR2 SASEGT. CDR3 amino acids: CACGVSYNEQFF. CDR3 nucleotides: TGTGCGTGCGGCGTCTCCTACAATGAGCAGTTCTTC.

This clonotype was seen at least ten times. This chain uses TRBV3-1 with TRBJ1-5; no definite D call. Trimming took 2 bases from V and 1 from J, leaving 12 bases between them. Germline CDR1 LGHDT, CDR2 YNNKEL (reference sequence). This CDR3 has 16 residues. DNA for the CDR3: TGTGCCAGCAGCCAATCCAGCCGATCCAGCAATCAGCCCCAGCATTTT. Translation gives CASSQSSRSSNQPQHF.

This clonotype was observed many times. The J gene is TRBJ2-2, the V gene TRBV29-1; maybe TRBD2 (6 bases). Germline-derived CDR1 and CDR2 are SQVTM and ANQGSEA. There are 11 residues in the CDR3. V was trimmed by 4 bases and J by 6 bases, leaving 6 bases between them. The DNA for the CDR3 is TGCAGCGTTGGGGGGGCCGGGGAGCTGTTTTTT. It encodes CSVGGAGELFF.

This clonotype was counted at least ten times. The chain has TRBV5-6 and TRBJ2-3; 9 nucleotides align to TRBD2. Germline V gene data show CDR1 as SGHDT and CDR2 as YYEEEE. CDR3 length: 14 residues. The junction had 4 bases not matched to a gene; V was cut back by 4 bases and J by 4 bases. The CDR3 reads CASSTRLAADTQYF. The DNA of the CDR3 is TGTGCCAGCAGCACCAGACTAGCGGCAGATACGCAGTATTTT.

The chain carries TRBV15 and TRBJ1-5, with TRBD1 matching over 11 bases. V lost 4 bases, J lost 0 bases, and 5 bases stayed unmatched. The CDR3 is 17 residues long. The germline gives CDR1 LNHNV, CDR2 YYDKDF (reference sequence). CDR3 sequence reads: CATSMGQGEVSNQPQHF. CDR3 nucleotides: TGTGCCACCAGCATGGGACAGGGGGAGGTTAGCAATCAGCCCCAGCATTTT. The full variable domain, in which reference TRBV15 and TRBJ1-5 provide the parts outside the CDR3, is DAMVIQNPRYQVTQFGKPVTLSCSQTLNHNVMYWYQQKSSQAPKLLFHYYDKDFNNEADTPDNFQSRRPNTSFCFLDIRSPGLGDTAMYLCATSMGQGEVSNQPQHFGDGTRLSIL.

This clonotype occurred a few times. This chain links TRBV30 with TRBJ1-2; 9 bases agree with TRBD1. The germline gives CDR1 GTSNPN, CDR2 SVGIG (reference sequence). The CDR3 has 14 residues. V was pared by 1 base and J by 4 bases, with 4 bases of the junction left unmatched. The CDR3 reads CAWSAGTGIYGYTF. The CDR3 nucleotides read TGTGCCTGGAGTGCCGGGACAGGGATCTATGGCTACACCTTC.

The V gene is TRBV20-1, the J gene TRBJ1-6, with TRBD1 identical over 11 bases. J was trimmed by 7 bases and V by 6 bases; bases with no gene match: 11. This CDR3 comprises 16 residues. Per germline, CDR1 DFQATT and CDR2 SNEGSKA (reference sequence). The CDR3 reads CSAGTGGGWNNSPLHF. CDR3 nucleotides: TGCAGTGCCGGGACAGGGGGAGGTTGGAACAATTCACCCCTCCACTTT.